This TCR beta chain was identified during a study of regulatory T cells in long-lasting Graves disease. To make TCR beta libraries, researchers used iRepertoire HTBI primers and Arm-PCR of CDR3 regions. MiXCR, run by TCRdb on the multiplex PCR reads, gives a single entry per CDR3 protein. Of about 450,000 distinct CDR3 sequences in the sample, 23% were seen once. Deletions cut 4 bases from V and 1 base from J, with 11 bases between. The CDR3 length is 14 residues. CDR1 and CDR2 from the germline V gene are SGHRS and YFSETQ. The time point denotes: persistent/refractory GD, antithyroid drugs over 5 years with positive TRAb. PBMC RNA was the source of the TCR library.

The sample in question was peripheral blood mononuclear cells (PBMCs), obtained when the disease was refractory, from a patient treated with antithyroid drugs. This chain uses TRBV5-1 with TRBJ1-1; D might be TRBD1 (5 bases). The clonotype originates from a female donor with Graves disease. The CDR3 DNA reads TGCGCCAGCAGCAAGGGGCCCGGGAACACTGAAGCTTTCTTT. Protein sequence: CASSKGPGNTEAFF.